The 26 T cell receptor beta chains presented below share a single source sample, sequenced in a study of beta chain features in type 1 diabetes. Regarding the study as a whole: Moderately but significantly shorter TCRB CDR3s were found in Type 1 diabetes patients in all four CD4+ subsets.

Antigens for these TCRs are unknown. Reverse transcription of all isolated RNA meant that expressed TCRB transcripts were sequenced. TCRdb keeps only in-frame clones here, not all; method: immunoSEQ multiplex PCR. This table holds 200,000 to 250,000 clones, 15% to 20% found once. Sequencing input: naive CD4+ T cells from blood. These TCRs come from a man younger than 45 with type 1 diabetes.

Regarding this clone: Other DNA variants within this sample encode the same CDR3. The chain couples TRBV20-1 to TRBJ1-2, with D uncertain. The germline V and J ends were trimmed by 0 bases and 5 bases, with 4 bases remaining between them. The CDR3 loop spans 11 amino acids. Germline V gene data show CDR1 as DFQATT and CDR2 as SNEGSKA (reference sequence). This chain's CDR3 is CSAREGYGYTF. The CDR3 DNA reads TGCAGTGCTAGAGAAGGGTATGGCTACACCTTC.

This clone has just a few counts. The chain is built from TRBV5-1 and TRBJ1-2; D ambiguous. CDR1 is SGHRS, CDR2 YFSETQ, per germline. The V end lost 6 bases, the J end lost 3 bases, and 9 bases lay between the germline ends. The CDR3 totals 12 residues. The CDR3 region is CASIRRDYGYTF. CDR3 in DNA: TGCGCCAGCATCCGCAGAGACTATGGCTACACCTTC.

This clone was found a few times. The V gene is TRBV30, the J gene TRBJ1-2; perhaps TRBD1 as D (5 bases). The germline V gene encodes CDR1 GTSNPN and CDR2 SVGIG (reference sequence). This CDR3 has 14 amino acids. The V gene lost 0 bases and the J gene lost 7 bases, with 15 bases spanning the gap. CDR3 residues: CAWSVVGTSAGYTF. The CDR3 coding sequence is TGTGCCTGGAGTGTGGTGGGGACCTCGGCTGGCTACACCTTC.

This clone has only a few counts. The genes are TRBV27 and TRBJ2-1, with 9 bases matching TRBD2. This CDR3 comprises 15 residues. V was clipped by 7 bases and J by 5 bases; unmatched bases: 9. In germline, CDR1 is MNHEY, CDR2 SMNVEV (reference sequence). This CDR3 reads CASISGLARHNEQFF. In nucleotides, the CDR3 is TGTGCCAGCATCTCGGGACTAGCCCGCCACAATGAGCAGTTCTTC.

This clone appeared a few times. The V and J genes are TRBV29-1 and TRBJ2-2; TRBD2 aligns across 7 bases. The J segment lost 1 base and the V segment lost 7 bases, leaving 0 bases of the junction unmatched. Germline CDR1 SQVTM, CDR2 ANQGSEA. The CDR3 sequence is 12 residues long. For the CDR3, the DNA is TGCAGCGGCGGGGGGAACACCGGGGAGCTGTTTTTT. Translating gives CSGGGNTGELFF.

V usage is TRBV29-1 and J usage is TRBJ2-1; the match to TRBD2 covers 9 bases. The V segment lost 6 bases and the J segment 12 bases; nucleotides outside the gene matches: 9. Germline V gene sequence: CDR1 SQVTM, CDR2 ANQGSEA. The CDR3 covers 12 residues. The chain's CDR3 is CSVANSGSGQFF. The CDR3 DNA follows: TGCAGCGTCGCGAATAGCGGGAGTGGGCAGTTCTTC.

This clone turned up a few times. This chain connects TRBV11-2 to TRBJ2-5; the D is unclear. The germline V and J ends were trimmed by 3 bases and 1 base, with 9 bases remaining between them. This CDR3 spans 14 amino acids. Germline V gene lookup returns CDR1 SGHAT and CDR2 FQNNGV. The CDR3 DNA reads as TGTGCCAGCAGCTTTATTACACTCCAAGAGACCCAGTACTTC. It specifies CASSFITLQETQYF.

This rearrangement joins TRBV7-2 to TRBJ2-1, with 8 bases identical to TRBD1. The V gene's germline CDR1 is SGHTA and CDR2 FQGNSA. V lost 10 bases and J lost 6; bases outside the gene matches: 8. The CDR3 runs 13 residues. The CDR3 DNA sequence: TGTGCCAATGGGGGGACAGGCGGCAATGAGCAGTTCTTC. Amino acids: CANGGTGGNEQFF.

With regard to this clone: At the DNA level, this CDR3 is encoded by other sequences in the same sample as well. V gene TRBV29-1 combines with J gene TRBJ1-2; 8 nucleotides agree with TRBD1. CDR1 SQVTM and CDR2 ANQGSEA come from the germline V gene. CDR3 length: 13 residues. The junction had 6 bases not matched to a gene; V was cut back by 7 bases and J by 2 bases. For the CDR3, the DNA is TGCAGCGCTGGGACAGGAGTGAACTATGGCTACACCTTC. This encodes CSAGTGVNYGYTF.

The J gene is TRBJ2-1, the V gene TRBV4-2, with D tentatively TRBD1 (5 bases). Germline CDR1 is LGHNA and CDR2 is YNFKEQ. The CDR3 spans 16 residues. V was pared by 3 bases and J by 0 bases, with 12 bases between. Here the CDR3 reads CASSQATASSYNEQFF. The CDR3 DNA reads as TGTGCCAGCAGCCAGGCGACAGCTAGCTCCTACAATGAGCAGTTCTTC.

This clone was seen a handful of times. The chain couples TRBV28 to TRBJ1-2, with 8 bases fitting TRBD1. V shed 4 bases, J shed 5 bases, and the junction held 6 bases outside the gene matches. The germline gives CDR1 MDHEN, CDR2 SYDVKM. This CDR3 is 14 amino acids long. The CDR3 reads CASSSGQGGYGYTF. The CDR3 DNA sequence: TGTGCCAGCAGTTCTGGACAGGGAGGGTATGGCTACACCTTC.

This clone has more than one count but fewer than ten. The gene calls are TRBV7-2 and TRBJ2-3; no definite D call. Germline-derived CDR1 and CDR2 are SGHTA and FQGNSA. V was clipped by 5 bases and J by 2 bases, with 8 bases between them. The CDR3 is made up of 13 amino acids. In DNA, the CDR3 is TGTGCCAGCAGCCTCCTCGACACAGATACGCAGTATTTT. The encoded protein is CASSLLDTDTQYF. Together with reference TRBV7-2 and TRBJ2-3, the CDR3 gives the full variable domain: GAGVSQSPSNKVTEKGKDVELRCDPISGHTALYWYRQSLGQGLEFLIYFQGNSAPDKSGLPSDRFSAERTGGSVSTLTIQRTQQEDSAVYLCASSLLDTDTQYFGPGTRLTVL.

CDR3 region: CASSYSASGTYNEQFF. In DNA, the CDR3 is TGTGCCAGCAGTTACTCGGCTAGCGGAACTTACAATGAGCAGTTCTTC. This chain uses TRBV6-5 with TRBJ2-1, with TRBD2 identical over 7 bases. Germline V CDR1 and CDR2: MNHEY, SVGAGI. Trimming removed 0 bases from V and 4 bases from J; junction bases left unmatched: 6. This CDR3 spans 16 amino acids.

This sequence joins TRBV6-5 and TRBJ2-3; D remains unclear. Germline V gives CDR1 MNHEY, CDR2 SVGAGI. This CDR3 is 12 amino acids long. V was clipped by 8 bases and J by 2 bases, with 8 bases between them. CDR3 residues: CASSKNTDTQYF. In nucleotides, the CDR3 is TGTGCCAGCTCCAAAAACACAGATACGCAGTATTTT.

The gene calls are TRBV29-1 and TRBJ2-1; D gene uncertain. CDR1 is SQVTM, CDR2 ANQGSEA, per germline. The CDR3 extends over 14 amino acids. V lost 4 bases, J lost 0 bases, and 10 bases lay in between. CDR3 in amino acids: CSVAVGSSYNEQFF. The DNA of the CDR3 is TGCAGCGTTGCCGTGGGTAGCTCCTACAATGAGCAGTTCTTC.

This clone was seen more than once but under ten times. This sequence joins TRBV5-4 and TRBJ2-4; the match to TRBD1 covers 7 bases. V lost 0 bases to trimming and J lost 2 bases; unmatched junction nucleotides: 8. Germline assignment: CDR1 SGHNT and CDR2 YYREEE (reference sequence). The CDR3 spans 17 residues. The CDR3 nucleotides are TGTGCCAGCAGCTTGGCACAGGGGAGTGACCCCAAAAACATTCAGTACTTC. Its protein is CASSLAQGSDPKNIQYF. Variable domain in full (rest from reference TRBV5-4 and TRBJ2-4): ETGVTQSPTHLIKTRGQQVTLRCSSQSGHNTVSWYQQALGQGPQFIFQYYREEENGRGNFPPRFSGLQFPNYSSELNVNALELDDSALYLCASSLAQGSDPKNIQYFGAGTRLSVL.

In DNA form, the CDR3 reads TGTGCCAGCAGCTTTATAGCGGGAGGCGCCTTCTACGAGCAGTACTTC. This codes for CASSFIAGGAFYEQYF. J is TRBJ2-7 and V is TRBV7-2; 10 bases align to TRBD2. Trimming took 3 bases from V and 3 from J; bases not matched to a gene: 8. This CDR3 has 16 residues. Looked up from germline, CDR1 is SGHTA and CDR2 is FQGNSA.

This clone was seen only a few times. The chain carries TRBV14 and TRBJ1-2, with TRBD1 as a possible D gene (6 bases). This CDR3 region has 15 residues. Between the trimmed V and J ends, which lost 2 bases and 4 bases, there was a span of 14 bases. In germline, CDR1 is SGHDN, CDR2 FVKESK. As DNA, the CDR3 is TGTGCCAGCAGCCAACAGACAGGAGCAATCTATGGCTACACCTTC. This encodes CASSQQTGAIYGYTF.

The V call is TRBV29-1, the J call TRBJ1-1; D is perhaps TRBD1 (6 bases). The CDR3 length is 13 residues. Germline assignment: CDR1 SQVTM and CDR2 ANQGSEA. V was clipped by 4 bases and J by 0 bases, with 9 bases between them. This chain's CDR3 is CSVGQAMNTEAFF. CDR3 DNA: TGCAGCGTTGGACAGGCGATGAACACTGAAGCTTTCTTT.

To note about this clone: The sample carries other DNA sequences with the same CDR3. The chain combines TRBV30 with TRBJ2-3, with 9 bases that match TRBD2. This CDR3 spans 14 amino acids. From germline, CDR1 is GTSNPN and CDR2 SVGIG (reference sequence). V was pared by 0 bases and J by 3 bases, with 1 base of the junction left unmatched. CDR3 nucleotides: TGTGCCTGGAGTGTAACTAGCGGGACAGATACGCAGTATTTT. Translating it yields CAWSVTSGTDTQYF.

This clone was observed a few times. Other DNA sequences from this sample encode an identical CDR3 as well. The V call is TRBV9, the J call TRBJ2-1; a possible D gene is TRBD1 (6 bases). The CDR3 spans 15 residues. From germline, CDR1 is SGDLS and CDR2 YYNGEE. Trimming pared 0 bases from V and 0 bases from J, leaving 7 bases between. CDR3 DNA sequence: TGTGCCAGCAGCGTAGAGGGGGACTCCTACAATGAGCAGTTCTTC. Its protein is CASSVEGDSYNEQFF.

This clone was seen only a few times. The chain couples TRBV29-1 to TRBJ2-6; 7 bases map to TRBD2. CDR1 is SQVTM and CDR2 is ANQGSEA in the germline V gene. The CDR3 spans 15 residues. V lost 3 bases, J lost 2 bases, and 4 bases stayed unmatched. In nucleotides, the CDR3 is TGCAGCGTTGATAGCGCGGGAGCTGGGGCCAACGTCCTGACTTTC. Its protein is CSVDSAGAGANVLTF.

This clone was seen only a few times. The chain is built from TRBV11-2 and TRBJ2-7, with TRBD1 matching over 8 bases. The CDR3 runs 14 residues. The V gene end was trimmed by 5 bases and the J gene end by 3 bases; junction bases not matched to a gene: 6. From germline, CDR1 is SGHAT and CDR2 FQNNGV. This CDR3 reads CASSNRDRIYEQYF. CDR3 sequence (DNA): TGTGCCAGCAGCAACCGGGACAGGATCTACGAGCAGTACTTC.

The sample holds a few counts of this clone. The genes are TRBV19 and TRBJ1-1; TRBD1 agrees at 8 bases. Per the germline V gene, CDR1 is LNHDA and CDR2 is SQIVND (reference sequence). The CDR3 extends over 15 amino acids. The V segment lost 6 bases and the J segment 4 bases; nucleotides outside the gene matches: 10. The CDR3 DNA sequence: TGTGCCAGTAGAAAACTCGGACAGGGAGTCACTGAAGCTTTCTTT. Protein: CASRKLGQGVTEAFF. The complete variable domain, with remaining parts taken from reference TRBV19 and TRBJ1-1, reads DGGITQSPKYLFRKEGQNVTLSCEQNLNHDAMYWYRQDPGQGLRLIYYSQIVNDFQKGDIAEGYSVSREKKESFPLTVTSAQKNPTAFYLCASRKLGQGVTEAFFGQGTRLTVV.

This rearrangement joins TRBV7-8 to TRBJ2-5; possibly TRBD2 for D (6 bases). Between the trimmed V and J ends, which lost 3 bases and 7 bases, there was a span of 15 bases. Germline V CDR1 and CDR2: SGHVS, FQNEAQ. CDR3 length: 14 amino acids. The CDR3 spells CASSFSTGEGTQYF. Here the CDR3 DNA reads TGTGCCAGCAGCTTTTCTACGGGAGAGGGGACCCAGTACTTC.

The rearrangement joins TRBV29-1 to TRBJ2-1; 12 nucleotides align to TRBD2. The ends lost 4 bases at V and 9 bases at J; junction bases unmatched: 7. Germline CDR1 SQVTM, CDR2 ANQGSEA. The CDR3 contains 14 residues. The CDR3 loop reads CSVAPSGRAGEQFF. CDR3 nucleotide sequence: TGCAGCGTTGCCCCTAGCGGGAGGGCGGGTGAGCAGTTCTTC.